Sequencing of this T cell receptor (beta chain) was carried out in a study of T cell changes during pregnancy in multiple sclerosis. Clones were sequenced by immunoSEQ multiplex PCR, and TCRdb holds only the in-frame ones, with some missing. The sample lists some 63,000 clones, around 90% occurring once. The CDR3 has 15 amino acids. CDR1 and CDR2 (germline): SGHTA, FQGNSA. V shed 3 bases, J shed 4 bases, and the junction held 5 bases outside the gene matches. Sequenced here: peripheral blood, sampled before pregnancy. This TCR was sampled from a female donor with multiple sclerosis, enrolled in a pregnancy study. This chain joins TRBV7-2 and TRBJ2-2; the match to TRBD2 covers 7 bases. CDR3: CASSLRLASTGELFF. CDR3 nucleotides: TGTGCCAGCAGCTTGAGACTAGCTAGCACCGGGGAGCTGTTTTTT.